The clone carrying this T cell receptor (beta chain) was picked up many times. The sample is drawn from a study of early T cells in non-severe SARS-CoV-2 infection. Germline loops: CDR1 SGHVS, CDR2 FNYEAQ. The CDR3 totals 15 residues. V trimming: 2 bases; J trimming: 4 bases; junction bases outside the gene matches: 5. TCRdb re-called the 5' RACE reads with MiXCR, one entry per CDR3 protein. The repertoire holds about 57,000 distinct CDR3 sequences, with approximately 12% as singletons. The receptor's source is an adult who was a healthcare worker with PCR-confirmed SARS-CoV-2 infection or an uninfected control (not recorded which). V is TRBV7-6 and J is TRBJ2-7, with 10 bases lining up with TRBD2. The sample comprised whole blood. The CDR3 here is CASSLTSGAEYEQYF. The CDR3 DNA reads TGTGCCAGCAGCTTAACTAGCGGGGCCGAGTACGAGCAGTACTTC. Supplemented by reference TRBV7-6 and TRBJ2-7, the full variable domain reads GAGVSQSPRYKVTKRGQDVALRCDPISGHVSLYWYRQALGQGPEFLTYFNYEAQQDKSGLPNDRFSAERPEGSISTLTIQRTEQRDSAMYRCASSLTSGAEYEQYFGPGTRLTVT.